This TCR beta chain derives from a study of cytomegalovirus exposure and HLA in healthy donors (TCRdb year 2017). For context, the study as a whole: According to an earlier analysis of 550 to 700 of the donors, 150 million to 200 million T cells yielded some 110 million unique TCR beta sequences and around 300 Gb of sequence data. An early release that covered fewer than 750 HLA-typed donors contained approximately 300 gigabases of sequencing data and around 80 million unique TCR sequences. The genetic ancestry cluster associated with self-reported Caucasian donors included 81% of the 398 genotyped donors. The study was designed to test whether signatures of past pathogen exposure could be identified by cataloging public T cell receptors. The study used immunosequencing to profile the T cell repertoires of around 600 subjects and linked those repertoires to cytomegalovirus serostatus. Along with the approximately 700-subject first cohort, a separate validation cohort of over a hundred different subjects was used. To predict cytomegalovirus infection status, the study combined high-throughput TCR immunosequencing, statistical association of individual TCRs with disease status, and machine learning. A later analysis re-analyzed previously published TCR beta repertoires from several hundred donors and added high-resolution HLA genotyping to study TCR occurrence patterns. In the later analysis, no new phenotypic data were used to find candidate immune exposures; instead, reliance was placed on TCR beta sequences and their occurrence across donors. To decide whether each TCR beta V gene segment behaved as functional or pseudogenic, an earlier analysis of fewer than 750 of the donors relied on high-throughput TCR beta sequencing. Alongside the repertoire data, information on donor age, sex, ethnicity and CMV serostatus was compiled. In a later genetic analysis, genome-wide SNP genotypes for about 55% of the roughly 670 donors were used, and that subset was treated as a discovery cohort. All discovery cohort repertoires had been generated on a single sequencing platform. Class I and class II HLA loci were covered by the typing at four-digit resolution. Typing coverage differed by locus: A, B, C, DRB1 and DQB1 were typed in roughly 620-630 donors, DQA1 in 500 to 550, DPA1 in 600 to 610, and DPB1 in 450 to 480. About five DR-DQ haplotypes were treated as single units for association and clustering because of strong linkage in the cohort. Across some 400 genotyped donors of the cohort, an average of about 200,000 unique TCR beta nucleotide sequences per donor were sequenced, and roughly 20% of those sequences were non-productive.

The cohort consisted of hundreds of healthy bone marrow donors. At the time of sampling, every cohort member was nominally healthy, though immune exposures that went unrecorded were likely present. The donor tested CMV seronegative and was one of the 352 seronegative cohort members. A peripheral blood sample was provided by each donor, and peripheral blood mononuclear cells were used for TCR beta sequencing. Genomic DNA extraction from the blood cell samples was performed with the Qiagen DNeasy Blood Extraction Kit. Concerning this clone itself: The antigen it recognizes is unknown. Base qualities are missing; no much larger clone stands one base away.

Summary of the overall study and its limitations: The earlier analysis of some 560 of the donors excluded about 16 rarely observed V segments, including chromosome 9 orphons, because counts were too low. Most CMV-associated TCR beta chains appeared to be HLA-restricted in a later analysis, and the HLA associations seemed to be driven largely by CMV exposure. Three of the identified cytomegalovirus-associated TCR beta chains were confirmed in vitro to be specific for cytomegalovirus antigens. In a later analysis, several top co-occurrence clusters were reported to appear linked to parvovirus B19, influenza, CMV and Epstein-Barr virus. It was suggested by the authors that the approach could potentially be generalized to other disease states and immunological phenotypes. Assigning TCR associations to individual alleles was difficult when HLA alleles, especially DR and DQ, strongly co-occurred. A further reported finding was that TCR beta sequences accurately predicted the HLA-A and HLA-B alleles for most subjects in the first cohort. Because HLA typing was unavailable for some donors at each locus, only the typed subset was used in association tests. The cohort was sequenced for TCR beta chains only, and without alpha or paired-chain data the features that could be detected were limited. A later analysis found that HLA-associated TCR beta chains were more clonally expanded and had lower generation probabilities than equally common non-associated chains. According to a later genetic analysis, donors in an Asian-associated ancestry cluster had fewer N-insertions in productive TCRs than the approximately 700-donor mean. An association between a missense DCLRE1C variant and V-gene and J-gene trimming of TCR beta chains was found in a later genetic analysis and replicated in an independent cohort. Most TCR sequences were seen in very few donors, while some public TCRs were found in many individuals. Immune exposure information for the cohort was limited to CMV serostatus. Cytomegalovirus status was reported to be diagnosed by the classifier with high specificity and sensitivity in both the original and validation cohorts. Linkage disequilibrium might explain the correlated functional status among segregating V segments, but an unknown experimental factor could not be excluded. In an earlier analysis of over 550 of the donors, most TCR beta V segments were observed in productive rearrangements about 87% or about 30% of the time, broadly matching IMGT annotations. A total of 150 to 200 TCR beta chains were listed by the study as associated with cytomegalovirus. According to a later analysis, TCR association rates differed among HLA loci, with DRB1 alleles showing the most associated TCRs and HLA-C alleles showing the fewest. In a later analysis, more than 15,000 TCR beta sequences were associated with specific HLA alleles at a false discovery rate of 0.05. The presence/absence analyses assumed that sequencing depth was roughly uniform across donors, and that assumption may not be true. A group of highly shared sequence variants was considered likely to be a technical artifact of the sequencing pipeline.

Library method: the immunoSEQ multiplex PCR assay. For the multiplex PCR, a mixture combining 60 forward primers for TCR Vbeta segments and 13 reverse primers for TCR Jbeta segments was used. A multiplex PCR assay on genomic DNA amplified the CDR3 region of rearranged TCR beta genes. On the Illumina HiSeq System, the amplified TCR beta libraries were sequenced as 87-base-pair reads. Per the original workflow: A later analysis counted tens of millions of unique TCR beta chains across the 550 to 800 repertoires, and some 11 million of these chains were shared by at least two donors. A nearest-neighbor algorithm error-corrected the raw reads and collapsed the reads into unique sequences, merging closely related sequences to remove PCR and sequencing errors. To assign V, D and J gene segments, CDR3 sequences were aligned to IMGT reference sequences. For a sequence to be retained, a match of at least six nucleotides to both a V gene segment and a J gene segment was required. Rearrangements were called productive when the CDR3 lacked stop codons and stayed in frame with V and J; all others were non-productive. Following IMGT convention, CDR3 was defined as the stretch from the second conserved V-encoded cysteine to the conserved J-encoded phenylalanine. Sequences without an unambiguous match to a single V gene segment were excluded from the earlier analysis of a few hundred of the donors. An earlier analysis of 587 of the donors called V segments functional above 56.7% productive rearrangements and segregating when the between-donor standard deviation exceeded 5%. A statistical classification framework was developed to diagnose cytomegalovirus status using the catalog of TCR beta chain sequences. A later analysis assigned V and J genes by comparing TCR nucleotide sequences with IMGT/GENE-DB human TR gene sequences. Using the TCRdist pipeline, a later analysis assigned CDR3 sequences along with most-parsimonious VDJ recombination scenarios. A later analysis defined each TCR beta chain by its CDR3 amino acid sequence plus V-gene family, and excluded reads lacking a unique V-gene family. To address suspected cross-contamination and a sequencing artifact, a later analysis removed a few hundred highly shared, low-generation-probability nucleotide sequences. For each public chain, a later analysis derived a clonal expansion index from normalized ranks of inferred template counts within each repertoire. In a later analysis, generation probabilities were computed with a VDJ recombination model fitted to out-of-frame rearrangements, and the resulting probabilities were checked against IGoR. Hypergeometric tests were used in a later analysis to score TCR-TCR, TCR-HLA and TCR-CMV co-occurrence, with a repertoire-size bias correction applied to the TCR pairs. A later analysis estimated false discovery rates by permuting HLA or CMV assignments 20 times. In a later analysis, co-occurring TCRs were grouped using DBSCAN, and TCRdist sequence similarity was added for clustering within HLA-allele-positive subsets. Co-occurrence clustering excluded repertoires with fewer than 30,000 or more than 120,000 public chains, plus five with anomalous nucleotide sharing. TCRdb's version of the immuneACCESS table is confined to in-frame rearrangements and falls short of the full clone set. An unresolved V gene accounts for under half of the shortfall where checked; the remainder is of unknown origin. V, J and clone size were drawn from that table, and D and trimming were deduced from the DNA. This sample gives 150,000 to 200,000 clones in total; about three quarters of them show up just once. The ten top clones hold around 3.2% of the sample.

The receptor was isolated from a female donor in good health and CMV-seronegative. The sequenced sample consisted of PBMCs.

The nucleotide sequence reads TGTGCCAGCAGCTCCCACAACACTGGGGCCAACGTCCTGACTTTC. Its protein product is CASSSHNTGANVLTF. The chain was built from TRBV7-3 and TRBJ2-6; the D gene is not confidently resolved. V loses 4 bases of germline sequence and J loses 2 bases, and the interval between the two ends is 9 bases. The CDR3 sequence holds 15 residues, the cysteine and phenylalanine included. CDR3 DNA is the only sequence kept; it has 45 bases, read in frame from the first base. CDR1 SGHTA and CDR2 FQGTGA were looked up in the germline V gene.